The sequence of this T cell receptor (beta chain) was determined in a study of T-cell memory formation after mild COVID-19. TCRdb passed the 5' RACE reads through MiXCR, listing each CDR3 protein once. The sample has hundreds of thousands of distinct CDR3 sequences, 15% seen once. Trimming took off 4 bases at V and 1 base at J, with 17 bases between the two ends. The CDR3 contains 17 residues. This clonotype was detected only a few times. This rearrangement joins TRBV12-3 or TRBV12-4 to TRBJ1-5; D remains ambiguous. Input material: PBMCs or a T cell subset sorted from them (not recorded which). The TCR sequence derives from an adult woman who had mild COVID-19 (a few samples of this study predate the infection). Cell type and time point are not known. The CDR3 loop reads CASSSFSGSRSNQPQHF. Written as DNA, the CDR3 is TGTGCCAGCAGTTCTTTTAGTGGGTCGAGGAGCAATCAGCCCCAGCATTTT.